This T cell receptor beta chain emerged from a study of T cell repertoires in cytomegalovirus infection. Background on the study: CMV epitopes used comprised recently identified HLA-C-restricted ones and well-studied HLA-B-restricted ones. Carrying CMV and the relevant HLA type showed in public TCR beta signatures.

The germline V gene has CDR1 SGHTA and CDR2 FQGNSA. Trimming took 5 bases from V and 3 from J, leaving 20 bases between them. CDR3 length: 16 residues. MiXCR was run by TCRdb on the reads, yielding one entry per CDR3 protein. This table has about 310,000 distinct CDR3 sequences, around 25% appearing once. Overall study findings and caveats: Carriers of CMV and the relevant HLA type were discriminated by public TCR beta frequency. HLA-C-restricted CMV-specific TCR beta clonotypes were dominant in the ex vivo response.

In its sample, this clonotype was seen many times. What it binds is unknown. The chain couples TRBV7-2 to TRBJ2-7, with D possibly TRBD2 on 6 matching bases. This sample comprised cultured PBMCs, obtained from culture after CMV antigen stimulation. This receptor was obtained from a human donor in good health (CMV status not recorded). Some clones in this sample may be carry-over from other donors' samples. Here the CDR3 reads CASSPQPGQGGYEQYF. The CDR3 DNA reads TGTGCCAGCAGCCCGCAACCGGGGCAGGGAGGCTACGAGCAGTACTTC.